The 22 T cell receptor beta chains below all came from one sample that was sequenced in a study of identical twins. One entry per CDR3 protein, called by TCRdb with MiXCR from the 5' RACE reads. The sample has about 220,000 distinct CDR3 sequences, less than 8% seen once. This sample was shared with a second study, whose subject was yellow fever vaccine responses in identical twins.

Sample: memory (CD45RO+) T cells sorted from blood. The source of these receptors is a woman aged 18-29 years in good health.

This chain connects TRBV19 to TRBJ2-7, with TRBD2 matching 11 bases. The CDR3 spans 15 residues. CDR1 is LNHDA and CDR2 is SQIVND in the germline V gene (reference sequence). J lost 3 bases, V lost 4 bases, and 5 bases had no gene match. CDR3 protein: CASSTKTSGGYEQYF. In DNA form, the CDR3 reads TGTGCCAGTAGTACAAAAACTAGCGGGGGCTACGAGCAGTACTTC.

This clonotype was counted only a few times. The DNA for the CDR3 is TGCAGTGCTAGAGTAGCAGAGGATAGCAATCAGCCCCAGCATTTT. Protein sequence: CSARVAEDSNQPQHF. V is TRBV20-1 and J is TRBJ1-5; D ambiguous. There are 15 residues in the CDR3. V was cut by 1 base and J by 0 bases, with 10 bases left in between. Germline CDR1 and CDR2: DFQATT and SNEGSKA (reference sequence).

The sample holds many counts of this clonotype. The CDR3 is CASSLSHGVADTQYF. The CDR3 nucleotides are TGTGCCAGCAGCTTAAGCCACGGGGTGGCAGATACGCAGTATTTT. The J gene is TRBJ2-3, the V gene TRBV5-5; D may be TRBD2 (5 bases). CDR3 length: 15 amino acids. The V end was cut by 2 bases, the J end by 4 bases, with 14 bases between. Germline V CDR1 and CDR2: SGHKS, YYEKEE (reference sequence).

The chain joins TRBV7-9 to TRBJ2-5; D uncertain. V was shortened by 1 base and J by 5 bases, with 14 bases between the two germline ends. The length of the CDR3 is 15 residues. CDR1 and CDR2 from the germline V gene are SEHNR and FQNEAQ (reference sequence). Here the CDR3 reads CASSLVAGWVETQYF. In nucleotides, the CDR3 is TGTGCCAGCAGCTTAGTCGCCGGTTGGGTTGAGACCCAGTACTTC.

In DNA, the CDR3 is TGTGCCAGCAATCCGGGACAGGGGACCGAAAAACTGTTTTTT. Its protein is CASNPGQGTEKLFF. The chain combines TRBV6-1 with TRBJ1-4; 10 bases map to TRBD1. The CDR3 is 14 residues long. Unmatched junction bases numbered 7, after V lost 7 bases and J lost 8 bases. Germline lookup yields CDR1 MNHNS and CDR2 SASEGT.

This clonotype was seen a handful of times. This sequence joins TRBV6-5 and TRBJ1-6; D remains ambiguous. The CDR3 covers 12 residues. Trimming stripped 6 bases from V and 7 bases from J, with 7 bases between. Germline-derived CDR1 and CDR2 are MNHEY and SVGAGI. Here the CDR3 reads CASRKQNSPLHF. DNA for the CDR3: TGTGCCAGCAGGAAACAGAATTCACCCCTCCACTTT.

V gene TRBV5-1 combines with J gene TRBJ1-1; 7 bases agree with TRBD1. The V segment lost 7 bases and the J segment 5 bases; nucleotides outside the gene matches: 8. Germline V gives CDR1 SGHRS, CDR2 YFSETQ. The CDR3 spans 13 residues. In nucleotides, the CDR3 is TGCGCCAGCCGGGAGACAGGGCTAACTGAAGCTTTCTTT. Its translation: CASRETGLTEAFF. Drawing the rest from reference TRBV5-1 and TRBJ1-1, the complete variable domain is KAGVTQTPRYLIKTRGQQVTLSCSPISGHRSVSWYQQTPGQGLQFLFEYFSETQRNKGNFPGRFSGRQFSNSRSEMNVSTLELGDSALYLCASRETGLTEAFFGQGTRLTVV.

This clonotype showed up just a few times. The rearrangement uses TRBV7-2 and TRBJ2-7, with D perhaps TRBD2 (6 bases). This CDR3 contains 15 residues. V dropped 2 bases and J dropped 2 bases, with 13 bases sitting between them. The germline V gene has CDR1 SGHTA and CDR2 FQGNSA. In DNA, the CDR3 is TGTGCCAGCAGCTTAAACCCGGGAGCTCCCTACGAGCAGTACTTC. Its protein is CASSLNPGAPYEQYF.

This clonotype has just a few counts. The rearrangement joins TRBV11-2 to TRBJ1-5; 10 bases align to TRBD1. The germline V gene has CDR1 SGHAT and CDR2 FQNNGV. V lost 1 base, J lost 4 bases, and 1 base stayed unmatched. This CDR3 contains 15 residues. CDR3 sequence (DNA): TGTGCCAGCAGCTTAGGGGGACAGGGGAATCAGCCCCAGCATTTT. Translating gives CASSLGGQGNQPQHF.

This chain uses TRBV5-1 with TRBJ2-7; TRBD1 aligns across 7 bases. Trimming cost V 0 bases and J 7 bases; bases outside gene matches: 4. Germline-derived CDR1 and CDR2 are SGHRS and YFSETQ. This CDR3 is built from 13 residues. The CDR3 bases are TGCGCCAGCAGCTTGGTGACAGGGTATGAGCAGTACTTC. This translates into CASSLVTGYEQYF.

By sample share, this clonotype is medium-sized. The gene calls are TRBV12-3 or TRBV12-4 and TRBJ2-7, with D maybe TRBD1 (7 bases). V lost 6 bases and J lost 7, with 10 bases in between. The CDR3 sequence is 11 residues long. CDR3 sequence reads: CASSSGGEQYF. In nucleotides, the CDR3 is TGTGCCAGCAGCTCAGGGGGGGAGCAGTACTTC.

V usage is TRBV30 and J usage is TRBJ2-3, with 9 bases matching TRBD2. This CDR3 contains 16 residues. CDR1 and CDR2 from the germline V gene are GTSNPN and SVGIG (reference sequence). V lost 0 bases and J lost 4; bases outside the gene matches: 8. The CDR3 loop reads CAWSVSSGRIADTQYF. For the CDR3, the DNA is TGTGCCTGGAGTGTATCCAGCGGGAGGATCGCAGATACGCAGTATTTT. Full variable domain (missing parts from reference TRBV30 and TRBJ2-3): SQTIHQWPATLVQPVGSPLSLECTVEGTSNPNLYWYRQAAGRGLQLLFYSVGIGQISSEVPQNLSASRPQDRQFILSSKKLLLSDSGFYLCAWSVSSGRIADTQYFGPGTRLTVL.

The rearrangement links TRBV2 to TRBJ1-1; a weak D match, TRBD1 (5 bases). The V gene lost 8 bases and the J gene lost 7 bases, with 17 bases spanning the gap. The CDR3 covers 13 residues. CDR1 and CDR2 from the germline V gene are SNHLY and FYNNEI. The CDR3 here is CASAILRAGEAFF. Written as DNA, the CDR3 is TGTGCCAGCGCCATCCTCAGGGCTGGTGAAGCTTTCTTT. The whole variable domain, remainder taken from reference TRBV2 and TRBJ1-1, is EPEVTQTPSHQVTQMGQEVILRCVPISNHLYFYWYRQILGQKVEFLVSFYNNEISEKSEIFDDQFSVERPDGSNFTLKIRSTKLEDSAMYFCASAILRAGEAFFGQGTRLTVV.

The chain couples TRBV4-2 to TRBJ2-7; 9 positions match TRBD2. J was trimmed by 1 base and V by 4 bases; bases with no gene match: 11. Germline assignment: CDR1 LGHNA and CDR2 YNFKEQ. The CDR3 contains 17 residues. The CDR3 here is CASSPRTSATLSYEQYF. CDR3 sequence (DNA): TGTGCCAGCAGCCCCCGGACTAGCGCCACACTTTCCTACGAGCAGTACTTC.

In regard to this clonotype: A clone one base away is much larger, so this may be a read error. The rearrangement links TRBV27 to TRBJ2-3; 10 bases are shared with TRBD1. The V segment lost 3 bases and the J segment 2 bases; nucleotides outside the gene matches: 2. There are 15 residues in the CDR3. In germline, CDR1 is MNHEY, CDR2 SMNVEV (reference sequence). CDR3 nucleotide sequence: TGTGCCAGCAGTTTCGGGACAGGGGACACAGATACGCAGTATTTT. Translation gives CASSFGTGDTDTQYF.

A few counts support this clonotype. The chain uses TRBV6-7 and TRBJ1-2; D unresolved. TRBV6-7 is an open reading frame whose function is uncertain. Trimming pared 1 base from V and 7 bases from J, leaving 7 bases between. The CDR3 consists of 12 residues. The DNA for the CDR3 is TGTGCCAGCAGTTACTTCCGAGGTGGCTACACCTTC. Its protein is CASSYFRGGYTF.

This clonotype was observed at least ten times. This chain links TRBV20-1 with TRBJ2-5; 9 bases fit TRBD2. J gave up 9 bases and V 2 bases, and 13 bases lay outside the gene matches. Germline V gene sequence: CDR1 DFQATT, CDR2 SNEGSKA (reference sequence). This CDR3 spans 15 amino acids. The CDR3 bases are TGCAGTGCTAGAAAAAGCGGGGGGCCGGACGGGGCCCAGTACTTC. Amino acids: CSARKSGGPDGAQYF.

This chain joins TRBV20-1 and TRBJ2-1; 8 bases are a match to TRBD1. CDR1 and CDR2 (germline): DFQATT, SNEGSKA (reference sequence). The CDR3 runs to 12 residues. V lost 5 bases and J lost 15; bases outside the gene matches: 12. The CDR3 loop reads CSAAPDRGEVFF. DNA for the CDR3: TGCAGTGCTGCCCCCGACAGGGGAGAGGTGTTCTTC.

The chain links TRBV3-1 to TRBJ2-1; TRBD1 matches 8 bases. This CDR3 comprises 14 residues. Trimming removed 1 base from V and 15 bases from J; junction bases left unmatched: 11. The germline CDR1 and CDR2 sequences are LGHDT and YNNKEL (reference sequence). CDR3 DNA sequence: TGTGCCAGCAGCCAAGCAACGATTGGACAGGGTGCGTTCTTC. It yields the protein CASSQATIGQGAFF.

A few counts support this clonotype. This rearrangement joins TRBV6-1 to TRBJ2-7; 7 bases are shared with TRBD2. Losses at the gene ends were 6 bases for V and 0 bases for J; bases not matched to a gene: 5. In germline, CDR1 is MNHNS, CDR2 SASEGT. The CDR3 is 14 residues long. CDR3 DNA: TGTGCCAGCAGCCGCGGGGGACCCTCCTACGAGCAGTACTTC. It is translated as CASSRGGPSYEQYF.

The genes are TRBV3-1 and TRBJ2-1; TRBD2 matches at 9 bases. This CDR3 spans 15 amino acids. The germline V gene has CDR1 LGHDT and CDR2 YNNKEL (reference sequence). Trimming at V came to 4 bases and at J to 1 base, leaving 2 bases not matched to a gene. CDR3 in amino acids: CASSLSGRSYNEQFF. CDR3 coding DNA: TGTGCCAGCAGCCTTAGCGGGAGATCCTACAATGAGCAGTTCTTC.

This clonotype appeared many times. The chain links TRBV7-9 to TRBJ1-6, with 9 bases fitting TRBD1. The CDR3 is 16 residues long. V was pared by 7 bases and J by 8 bases, with 12 bases of the junction left unmatched. The germline V gene encodes CDR1 SEHNR and CDR2 FQNEAQ (reference sequence). The CDR3 sequence is CASTKTRTGADSPLHF. In DNA, the CDR3 is TGTGCCAGCACCAAAACAAGGACAGGGGCGGATTCACCCCTCCACTTT.